The table lists the clone carrying this TCR beta chain with a few counts. V was pared by 3 bases and J by 4 bases, with 9 bases between. Germline-derived CDR1 and CDR2 are SGHTA and FQGNSA. CDR3 size: 14 residues. The data derive from a study of T-cell memory formation after mild COVID-19. TCRdb re-called the 5' RACE reads through MiXCR, storing one row per CDR3 protein. The data contain about 560,000 distinct CDR3 sequences, around 15% of them seen just once; the ten biggest clones take up about 7.5%. J is TRBJ2-2 and V is TRBV7-2; D remains ambiguous. This TCR was recovered from an adult woman who had mild COVID-19 (a few samples of this study predate the infection). Cell type and time point are not known. Specimen: PBMCs or a T cell subset sorted from them (not recorded which). CDR3 residues: CASSFLTGTGELFF. In nucleotides, the CDR3 is TGTGCCAGCAGCTTCTTGACGGGCACCGGGGAGCTGTTTTTT.